Listed below are T cell receptor beta chains from one sample, sequenced in a study of beta chain features in type 1 diabetes. The table came from immunoSEQ multiplex PCR; TCRdb's copy has only in-frame clones and leaves some out. The data contain 600,000 to 650,000 clones, about a sixth of them seen just once; the ten biggest clones take up about 0.087%. The sample taken for sequencing was naive CD4+ T cells from blood. These receptors were collected from a young man in good health. CDR3s include the opening cysteine and the closing phenylalanine or tryptophan. The D gene is left open where the match is weak. The size of a clone is reported for some rows only, either as once, few or many, or as a class for expanded clones.

>TRBD2|.|TRBJ2-1|TRBV28
CASNKAGGTYNEQFF
TGTGCCAGCAATAAAGCGGGAGGAACGTACAATGAGCAGTTCTTC
>TRBD1|few|TRBJ1-3|TRBV28
CASSHDRTGAGNTIYF
TGTGCCAGCAGCCACGACAGGACAGGGGCCGGAAACACCATATATTTT
>.|.|TRBJ2-3|TRBV14
CASSQAATLRLTQYF
TGTGCCAGCAGCCAAGCGGCCACCCTTCGCCTTACGCAGTATTTT
>TRBD2|.|TRBJ2-1|TRBV10-3
CAISESLAGRDNEQFF
TGTGCCATCAGTGAGTCCTTAGCGGGGCGCGACAATGAGCAGTTCTTC
>.|.|TRBJ2-7|TRBV18
CASSPRGYPTYEQYF
TGTGCCAGCTCACCAAGGGGGTACCCAACCTACGAGCAGTACTTC
>.|many|TRBJ1-2|TRBV23-1
CASSHSGSYGYTF
TGCGCCAGCAGTCATTCGGGATCCTATGGCTACACCTTC
>TRBD1|.|TRBJ2-3|TRBV4-1
CASSSTGTAKPSADTQYF
TGCGCCAGCAGCTCTACCGGGACAGCTAAGCCAAGCGCAGATACGCAGTATTTT
>TRBD2|once|TRBJ2-1|TRBV9
CASSAQGLAGGPYNEQFF
TGTGCCAGCAGCGCCCAAGGACTAGCGGGAGGGCCCTACAATGAGCAGTTCTTC
>.|.|TRBJ2-2|TRBV30
CAWKKRDPIGELFF
TGTGCCTGGAAAAAGCGAGACCCTATCGGGGAGCTGTTTTTT
>.|few|TRBJ1-2|TRBV10-3
CAISGAKDRGVYGYTF
TGTGCCATCAGTGGGGCGAAGGATAGGGGTGTCTATGGCTACACCTTC
>.|few|TRBJ2-5|TRBV30
CAWRQLRTVQETQYF
TGTGCCTGGAGACAGTTACGGACGGTGCAAGAGACCCAGTACTTC